A single sample gave rise to the 31 T cell receptor beta chains below, sequenced in a study of low-dose radiotherapy and immunotherapy resistance in tumors. Priming of first-strand cDNA relied on TRAV- and TRBV-specific primers (covering alpha and beta chains). The TCRs were subjected to amplification over roughly 20 PCR cycles employing a constant-region primer in conjunction with a V-primer adapter. TCRdb reprocessed the reads with MiXCR, giving one entry per CDR3 protein. The sample records over 15,000 distinct CDR3 sequences, approximately 79% being singletons. The receptors shown here come from a human donor with advanced metastatic prostate, ovarian, gallbladder or colorectal cancer (not recorded which). This table probably holds off-target reads from a library built for another chain.

V is TRBV28 and J is TRBJ1-1; the D is unclear. Germline loops: CDR1 MDHEN, CDR2 SYDVKM. Trimming removed 5 bases at V and 5 bases at J, with 9 bases between. The CDR3 runs 12 residues. The CDR3 loop is CASSPSWTEAFF. As DNA, the CDR3 is TGTGCCAGCAGTCCGTCGTGGACTGAAGCTTTCTTT. The whole variable domain, remainder taken from reference TRBV28 and TRBJ1-1, is DVKVTQSSRYLVKRTGEKVFLECVQDMDHENMFWYRQDPGLGLRLIYFSYDVKMKEKGDIPEGYSVSREKKERFSLILESASTNQTSMYLCASSPSWTEAFFGQGTRLTVV.

The chain recombines TRBV6-1 with TRBJ2-2, with D possibly called TRBD1 or TRBD2 (6 bases each). Germline CDR1 MNHNS, CDR2 SASEGT. The CDR3 covers 13 residues. The germline V and J ends were trimmed by 10 bases and 5 bases, with 14 bases remaining between them. Here the CDR3 reads CAIKEGGTGELFF. The CDR3 DNA sequence: TGTGCCATCAAGGAGGGGGGAACCGGGGAGCTGTTTTTT.

The chain is built from TRBV5-1 and TRBJ2-2; TRBD1 might be the D (5 bases). The CDR3 has 14 amino acids. The germline V gene has CDR1 SGHRS and CDR2 YFSETQ. The V end was cut by 4 bases, the J end by 6 bases, with 13 bases between. CDR3 region: CASSPWSGPGELFF. For the CDR3, the DNA is TGCGCCAGCAGCCCTTGGTCAGGGCCCGGGGAGCTGTTTTTT.

The chain is built from TRBV20-1 and TRBJ2-1; a possible D gene is TRBD1 (5 bases). The V end was cut by 0 bases, the J end by 7 bases, with 13 bases between. Germline V lookup: CDR1 DFQATT, CDR2 SNEGSKA (reference sequence). The CDR3 loop spans 14 amino acids. The CDR3 loop reads CSARDRNRRNEQFF. Here the CDR3 DNA reads TGCAGTGCTAGAGATCGTAACAGGCGAAATGAGCAGTTCTTC.

J is TRBJ1-4 and V is TRBV6-1; D is unclear. CDR1 is MNHNS and CDR2 is SASEGT in the germline V gene. V was pared by 1 base and J by 7 bases, with 10 bases between. CDR3 size: 14 residues. CDR3 amino acids: CASSEGAGSEKLFF. CDR3 DNA: TGTGCCAGCAGTGAAGGAGCGGGTAGTGAAAAACTGTTTTTT.

This chain connects TRBV2 to TRBJ1-1; D is undetermined. Germline CDR1 SNHLY, CDR2 FYNNEI. CDR3 length: 13 residues. Trimming cost V 7 bases and J 4 bases, with 13 bases left between them. The CDR3 sequence: CASTLGWGTEAFF. The CDR3 bases are TGTGCCAGCACGTTGGGGTGGGGCACTGAAGCTTTCTTT.

The chain is built from TRBV7-2 and TRBJ1-2, with 7 bases lining up with TRBD1. V shed 5 bases, J shed 1 base, and the junction held 4 bases outside the gene matches. This CDR3 comprises 14 residues. Per the germline V gene, CDR1 is SGHTA and CDR2 is FQGNSA. The CDR3 reads CASSSRQGNYGYTF. In DNA, the CDR3 is TGTGCCAGCAGCAGCAGACAGGGTAACTATGGCTACACCTTC.

The rearrangement uses TRBV20-1 and TRBJ1-6; 9 nucleotides line up with TRBD1. The length of the CDR3 is 15 residues. Trimming removed 3 bases from V and 10 bases from J; junction bases left unmatched: 10. Germline V lookup: CDR1 DFQATT, CDR2 SNEGSKA (reference sequence). The CDR3 sequence is CSASPNRGQMSPLHF. CDR3 nucleotide sequence: TGCAGTGCTAGTCCGAACAGGGGGCAGATGTCACCCCTCCACTTT.

The gene calls are TRBV19 and TRBJ2-3; 7 bases are shared with TRBD2. J was trimmed by 0 bases and V by 5 bases; bases with no gene match: 11. Germline CDR1 reads LNHDA; CDR2 reads SQIVND (reference sequence). The length of the CDR3 is 17 residues. CDR3 in amino acids: CASSPDYGGTSTDTQYF. CDR3 bases: TGTGCCAGTAGTCCGGACTACGGGGGGACTAGCACAGATACGCAGTATTTT. The whole variable domain, filled in from reference TRBV19 and TRBJ2-3, reads DGGITQSPKYLFRKEGQNVTLSCEQNLNHDAMYWYRQDPGQGLRLIYYSQIVNDFQKGDIAEGYSVSREKKESFPLTVTSAQKNPTAFYLCASSPDYGGTSTDTQYFGPGTRLTVL.

This rearrangement joins TRBV7-2 to TRBJ2-5; 7 bases agree with TRBD2. There are 16 residues in the CDR3. From germline, CDR1 is SGHTA and CDR2 FQGNSA. Germline trimming cut 5 bases from V and 5 bases from J; bases unmatched to any gene: 14. The CDR3 spells CASSLRGRGGGETQYF. The CDR3, as DNA: TGTGCCAGCAGCCTAAGAGGGCGCGGGGGAGGGGAGACCCAGTACTTC.

This clonotype was seen once. This chain connects TRBV13 to TRBJ2-1; 15 nucleotides agree with TRBD2. This CDR3 region has 19 residues. V lost 4 bases, J lost 5 bases, and 12 bases stayed unmatched. Germline CDR1 and CDR2: PRHDT and FYEKMQ (reference sequence). CDR3 sequence (DNA): TGTGCCAGCAGCTCTTTACTCGCTAGGACTAGCGGGGGGGACAATGAGCAGTTCTTC. As protein: CASSSLLARTSGGDNEQFF.

J is TRBJ2-1 and V is TRBV9; D ambiguous. Germline V gene lookup returns CDR1 SGDLS and CDR2 YYNGEE. Trimming took off 2 bases at V and 8 bases at J, with 14 bases between the two ends. The CDR3 contains 14 residues. As DNA, the CDR3 is TGTGCCAGCAGCGTTGAAATATTCTGGGATGAGCAGTTCTTC. Translating gives CASSVEIFWDEQFF.

A few counts support this clonotype. The chain links TRBV28 to TRBJ2-3; either TRBD1 or TRBD2 may supply D (5 bases each). The V and J ends lost 6 bases and 0 bases respectively, with 16 bases between them. Germline CDR1 reads MDHEN; CDR2 reads SYDVKM. The CDR3 covers 16 residues. The CDR3 region has the DNA TGTGCCAGCAGCAAACGAGGGGCCGGGAGCACAGATACGCAGTATTTT. Translation: CASSKRGAGSTDTQYF.

CDR3: CASSLDRDRETQYF. In DNA form, the CDR3 reads TGTGCCAGCAGCCTAGACAGGGATCGGGAGACCCAGTACTTC. V usage is TRBV6-2 or TRBV6-3 and J usage is TRBJ2-5; 7 nucleotides agree with TRBD1. Germline V gene sequence: CDR1 MNHEY, CDR2 SVGEGT. J lost 5 bases, V lost 6 bases, and 9 bases had no gene match. The CDR3 covers 14 residues.

The chain links TRBV9 to TRBJ2-4; 10 positions agree with TRBD2. This CDR3 comprises 19 residues. Germline V gene data show CDR1 as SGDLS and CDR2 as YYNGEE. V dropped 0 bases and J dropped 0; count of bases not matched to a gene: 9. CDR3 nucleotide sequence: TGTGCCAGCAGCGTAGGTGTTGCTAGCGGGGGCCTAGCCAAAAACATTCAGTACTTC. Its protein product is CASSVGVASGGLAKNIQYF.

V usage is TRBV4-1 and J usage is TRBJ2-3; no definite D call. The V and J ends lost 0 bases and 2 bases respectively, with 6 bases between them. This CDR3 has 14 amino acids. The germline gives CDR1 MGHRA, CDR2 YSYEKL. The CDR3 is CASSQDQNTDTQYF. The CDR3 DNA reads as TGCGCCAGCAGCCAAGATCAGAACACAGATACGCAGTATTTT.

The V gene is TRBV27, the J gene TRBJ2-1; D is unresolved. Germline lookup yields CDR1 MNHEY and CDR2 SMNVEV (reference sequence). The CDR3 length is 12 residues. Trimming pared 6 bases from V and 3 bases from J, leaving 6 bases between. In DNA, the CDR3 is TGTGCCAGCAGAAGGAACTACAATGAGCAGTTCTTC. Amino acids: CASRRNYNEQFF.

The chain links TRBV11-3 to TRBJ2-7; D is unclear. This CDR3 region has 14 residues. V was clipped by 4 bases and J by 6 bases, with 16 bases between them. CDR1 and CDR2 (germline): SGHNT, YENEEA. The CDR3 protein is CASSSYQPHVEQYF. CDR3 DNA: TGTGCCAGCAGCTCTTACCAACCACACGTCGAGCAGTACTTC.

The V and J genes are TRBV28 and TRBJ2-7; D is perhaps TRBD1 or TRBD2 (5 bases each). This CDR3 comprises 15 residues. V was shortened by 7 bases and J by 4 bases, with 20 bases between the two germline ends. The germline V gene encodes CDR1 MDHEN and CDR2 SYDVKM. CDR3 DNA sequence: TGTGCCAGCACCTTTCCCCGGGGACGGGATTACGAGCAGTACTTC. It encodes CASTFPRGRDYEQYF.

The chain uses TRBV20-1 and TRBJ2-1, with TRBD2 matching over 8 bases. The germline V gene encodes CDR1 DFQATT and CDR2 SNEGSKA (reference sequence). Trimming removed 3 bases from V and 5 bases from J; junction bases left unmatched: 15. This CDR3 region has 17 residues. The CDR3 spells CSARGFMGAGGHNEQFF. The CDR3 DNA reads TGCAGTGCTAGGGGGTTCATGGGGGCGGGGGGCCACAATGAGCAGTTCTTC.

The V call is TRBV24-1, the J call TRBJ2-1; either TRBD1 or TRBD2 may supply D (5 bases each). Deletions cut 2 bases from V and 9 bases from J, with 22 bases between. CDR1 and CDR2 from the germline V gene are KGHDR and SFDVKD. The CDR3 extends over 17 amino acids. CDR3 sequence reads: CATSDSQRGYGYREQFF. In DNA, the CDR3 is TGTGCCACCAGTGATTCGCAGAGGGGTTATGGTTATCGTGAGCAGTTCTTC.

The gene calls are TRBV5-1 and TRBJ1-1, with TRBD1 matching over 9 bases. With V trimmed by 0 bases and J by 1 base, 1 base remained unmatched. This CDR3 is 15 amino acids long. The germline V gene encodes CDR1 SGHRS and CDR2 YFSETQ. CDR3 protein: CASSLAGQGNTEAFF. CDR3 DNA sequence: TGCGCCAGCAGCTTGGCGGGACAGGGGAACACTGAAGCTTTCTTT.

This clonotype was observed a few times. The chain employs TRBV6-2 or TRBV6-3 and TRBJ2-1; 10 bases map to TRBD2. With V trimmed by 7 bases and J by 8 bases, 5 bases remained unmatched. Germline values: CDR1 MNHEY, CDR2 SVGEGT. This CDR3 has 13 amino acids. CDR3 loop: CASTSGSIHEQFF. The CDR3 DNA sequence: TGTGCCAGCACTAGCGGGAGTATCCATGAGCAGTTCTTC.

The rearrangement joins TRBV5-8 to TRBJ2-4; the D gene is possibly TRBD1 (5 bases). The CDR3 contains 16 residues. Germline CDR1 reads SGHTS; CDR2 reads YDEGEE. Deletions cut 2 bases from V and 1 base from J, with 13 bases between. This CDR3 is CASSFFRVTAKNIQYF. CDR3 coding DNA: TGTGCCAGCAGCTTTTTCAGGGTGACGGCCAAAAACATTCAGTACTTC. The variable domain in full, completed from reference TRBV5-8 and TRBJ2-4, reads EAGVTQSPTHLIKTRGQQATLRCSPISGHTSVYWYQQALGLGLQFLLWYDEGEERNRGNFPPRFSGRQFPNYSSELNVNALELEDSALYLCASSFFRVTAKNIQYFGAGTRLSVL.

This clonotype has just one count. V usage is TRBV12-3 or TRBV12-4 and J usage is TRBJ2-1; TRBD1 matches 7 bases. The V gene end was trimmed by 5 bases and the J gene end by 1 base; junction bases not matched to a gene: 5. The CDR3 extends over 15 amino acids. The DNA for the CDR3 is TGTGCCAGCAGTCCTGGGACAGATTCCTACAATGAGCAGTTCTTC. This translates into CASSPGTDSYNEQFF.

The chain uses TRBV28 and TRBJ1-4; possible D gene TRBD1, 5 bases. The CDR3 loop spans 13 amino acids. Trimming shortened V by 8 bases and J by 6 bases, and 13 bases separated the two germline ends. Germline-derived CDR1 and CDR2 are MDHEN and SYDVKM. The CDR3 spells CASGGWEDEKLFF. Written as DNA, the CDR3 is TGTGCCAGCGGGGGGTGGGAGGATGAAAAACTGTTTTTT.

This chain connects TRBV20-1 to TRBJ2-4; D uncertain. The CDR3 loop spans 11 amino acids. V lost 5 bases and J 7 bases, leaving 9 bases between the germline ends. CDR1 and CDR2 from the germline V gene are DFQATT and SNEGSKA (reference sequence). The CDR3: CSAGLENIQYF. DNA of the CDR3: TGCAGTGCTGGATTAGAGAACATTCAGTACTTC.

The chain links TRBV6-1 to TRBJ2-3, with 11 bases that match TRBD2. The CDR3 consists of 20 residues. Germline trimming cut 6 bases from V and 6 bases from J; bases unmatched to any gene: 23. Germline V lookup: CDR1 MNHNS, CDR2 SASEGT. DNA for the CDR3: TGTGCCAGCAGCCTGAAGGACAGGGTACTAGCGGGAGAGCCACCGGATACGCAGTATTTT. It translates to CASSLKDRVLAGEPPDTQYF.

In this sample, this clonotype turned up a few times. The chain carries TRBV18 and TRBJ2-7; either TRBD1 or TRBD2 may supply D (6 bases each). The CDR3 extends over 12 amino acids. The V gene lost 2 bases and the J gene lost 6 bases, with 8 bases spanning the gap. The V gene's germline CDR1 is KGHSH and CDR2 LQKENI. The chain's CDR3 is CASSPGGPEQYF. The CDR3 DNA reads as TGTGCCAGCTCACCAGGGGGGCCCGAGCAGTACTTC.

The chain has TRBV30 and TRBJ2-7; the D is unclear. This CDR3 has 11 amino acids. V lost 5 bases to trimming and J lost 0 bases, with 5 bases between them. The germline gives CDR1 GTSNPN, CDR2 SVGIG (reference sequence). The CDR3 region is CAWADSYEQYF. The CDR3 region has the DNA TGTGCCTGGGCCGACTCCTACGAGCAGTACTTC.

This rearrangement joins TRBV7-9 to TRBJ1-6, with unresolved D. Germline-derived CDR1 and CDR2 are SEHNR and FQNEAQ (reference sequence). The CDR3 is 11 amino acids. Trimming pared 1 base from V and 10 bases from J, leaving 2 bases between. CDR3 loop: CASSLGSPLHF. The CDR3 DNA sequence: TGTGCCAGCAGCTTAGGGTCACCCCTCCACTTT.